The 2 T cell receptor beta chains presented below share a single source sample, sequenced in a study of CD8 T cells in ankylosing spondylitis. In TCRdb, the 5' RACE reads were re-called with MiXCR into one record per CDR3 protein. The sample has around 230,000 distinct CDR3 sequences, approximately 9% seen once. The sequencing input was blood, either unsorted or a sorted T cell fraction (not recorded which). These receptors came from a male donor with ankylosing spondylitis or in good health (not recorded which).

At least ten counts were recorded for this clonotype. The V gene is TRBV6-1, the J gene TRBJ1-2; the D is unclear. The CDR3 runs to 13 residues. Germline CDR1 and CDR2: MNHNS and SASEGT. Deletions cut 7 bases from V and 4 bases from J, with 13 bases between. CDR3 protein: CASTRGQAYGYTF. The CDR3 DNA reads as TGTGCCAGCACCCGAGGCCAAGCCTATGGCTACACCTTC.

This clonotype was seen at least ten times. This chain links TRBV11-2 with TRBJ1-1; D uncertain. CDR1 and CDR2 from the germline V gene are SGHAT and FQNNGV. CDR3 length: 14 amino acids. Between the trimmed V and J ends, which lost 2 bases and 0 bases, there was a span of 7 bases. The CDR3 sequence: CASSLMGVNTEAFF. The CDR3 DNA is TGTGCCAGCAGCTTAATGGGAGTGAACACTGAAGCTTTCTTT.